These 8 T cell receptor beta chains originate from one sample sequenced in a study of CD8+ T cells in alopecia areata. Following RNA extraction, reverse transcription yielded cDNA that acted as the sequencing template. TCRdb's table, derived via immunoSEQ multiplex PCR, lists solely in-frame clones and lacks some. The sample lists more than 95,000 clones; over 60% were seen once. Regarding treatment: oral pan-JAK inhibitor, 5-10 mg twice daily. The sequences come from CD4+ T cells sorted from blood, collected at week 4, from a patient treated with tofacitinib. These receptors were taken from a human donor with alopecia areata.

The chain joins TRBV18 to TRBJ2-7; TRBD1 matches 8 bases. CDR3 length: 13 residues. CDR1 is KGHSH, CDR2 LQKENI, per germline. V shed 3 bases, J shed 6 bases, and the junction held 4 bases outside the gene matches. For the CDR3, the DNA is TGTGCCAGCTCACCGGACAGGGTCATCGAGCAGTACTTC. Its translation: CASSPDRVIEQYF.

The genes are TRBV2 and TRBJ2-5, with TRBD2 matching 9 bases. The CDR3 totals 16 residues. V lost 1 base and J lost 1; bases outside the gene matches: 4. Germline CDR1 reads SNHLY; CDR2 reads FYNNEI. The CDR3 region is CASSEGVAGVQETQYF. The CDR3 DNA is TGTGCCAGCAGTGAAGGGGTAGCGGGGGTCCAAGAGACCCAGTACTTC.

The chain recombines TRBV4-1 with TRBJ1-2, with a tentative D call TRBD1 (6 bases). The CDR3 sequence is 15 residues long. V lost 2 bases and J lost 4, with 14 bases in between. The germline V gene encodes CDR1 MGHRA and CDR2 YSYEKL. In DNA, the CDR3 is TGCGCCAGCAGCCAAAGCACAGGGAGTAGCTATGGCTACACCTTC. This gives the protein CASSQSTGSSYGYTF.

V and J are TRBV4-1 and TRBJ2-3; the D is unclear. Trimming pared 3 bases from V and 5 bases from J, leaving 9 bases between. This CDR3 has 13 residues. Germline V gene sequence: CDR1 MGHRA, CDR2 YSYEKL. The chain's CDR3 is CASSQPFRDTQYF. Here the CDR3 DNA reads TGCGCCAGCAGCCAGCCATTTCGAGATACGCAGTATTTT.

This clone was counted a few times. V is TRBV5-1 and J is TRBJ1-1, with TRBD1 identical over 7 bases. Germline-derived CDR1 and CDR2 are SGHRS and YFSETQ. The CDR3 is 16 residues long. Unmatched junction bases numbered 8, after V lost 1 base and J lost 2 bases. CDR3 amino acids: CASSLLPGQINTEAFF. As DNA, the CDR3 is TGCGCCAGCAGCTTGTTACCGGGACAGATAAACACTGAAGCTTTCTTT.

The chain employs TRBV7-2 and TRBJ2-5; 8 bases line up with TRBD1. This CDR3 has 15 residues. The V gene end was trimmed by 5 bases and the J gene end by 5 bases; junction bases not matched to a gene: 10. Germline V gives CDR1 SGHTA, CDR2 FQGNSA. CDR3 sequence (DNA): TGTGCCAGCAGCAAACAGGACAGGGCTTGGGAGACCCAGTACTTC. Translation gives CASSKQDRAWETQYF.

The chain uses TRBV2 and TRBJ2-3; 8 positions agree with TRBD2. After removal of 2 bases from V and 3 bases from J, the junction contained 7 bases not matched to a gene. Per germline, CDR1 SNHLY and CDR2 FYNNEI. CDR3 size: 16 residues. CDR3: CASSERDGRGTDTQYF. In nucleotides, the CDR3 is TGTGCCAGCAGTGAACGGGACGGGAGGGGGACAGATACGCAGTATTTT. The variable domain in full, completed from reference TRBV2 and TRBJ2-3, reads EPEVTQTPSHQVTQMGQEVILRCVPISNHLYFYWYRQILGQKVEFLVSFYNNEISEKSEIFDDQFSVERPDGSNFTLKIRSTKLEDSAMYFCASSERDGRGTDTQYFGPGTRLTVL.

This clone came up once. The rearrangement links TRBV6-5 to TRBJ2-7, with D perhaps TRBD1 or TRBD2 (5 bases each). CDR3 length: 16 amino acids. Trimming left V 0 bases short and J 6 bases short, with 18 bases between. In germline, CDR1 is MNHEY, CDR2 SVGAGI. In nucleotides, the CDR3 is TGTGCCAGCAGTTACTCGGACAACGGACTCCTACGCGAGCAGTACTTC. Translation: CASSYSDNGLLREQYF.